The following is a T cell receptor (beta chain) sequence with its context. These data are taken from a study of T cell changes during pregnancy in multiple sclerosis. Data came from immunoSEQ multiplex PCR; TCRdb stores just in-frame clones and leaves some out. The sample has 65,000 to 80,000 clones, roughly 92% seen once. CDR1 is MGHRA and CDR2 is YSYEKL in the germline V gene. With V trimmed by 1 base and J by 8 bases, 14 bases remained unmatched. CDR3 length: 17 amino acids. The V gene is TRBV4-1, the J gene TRBJ2-3; 8 bases match TRBD2. The source is a female donor with multiple sclerosis, enrolled in a pregnancy study. The sample consisted of CD4+ T cells from peripheral blood mononuclear cells, taken before pregnancy. Here the CDR3 reads CASSQAPRGDPQGTQYF. CDR3 DNA: TGCGCCAGCAGCCAAGCCCCGCGGGGGGACCCACAGGGTACGCAGTATTTT.